The text below deals with one T cell receptor (beta chain). Germline CDR1 reads MNHEY; CDR2 reads SVGAGI. The CDR3 length is 17 residues. Trimming shortened V by 6 bases and J by 2 bases, and 21 bases separated the two germline ends. TCRdb re-called the 5' RACE reads through MiXCR, storing one row per CDR3 protein. The sample shows roughly 99,000 distinct CDR3 sequences, 11% of them seen only once. This entry comes from a study of early T cells in non-severe SARS-CoV-2 infection. The rearrangement joins TRBV6-5 to TRBJ2-3; D not certain. Sequenced input: whole blood. This receptor was identified in an adult who was a healthcare worker with PCR-confirmed SARS-CoV-2 infection or an uninfected control (not recorded which). CDR3 in DNA: TGTGCCAGCAGCCTCTTCTCCTCTAGGGTAGCCACAGATACGCAGTATTTT. Protein sequence: CASSLFSSRVATDTQYF.